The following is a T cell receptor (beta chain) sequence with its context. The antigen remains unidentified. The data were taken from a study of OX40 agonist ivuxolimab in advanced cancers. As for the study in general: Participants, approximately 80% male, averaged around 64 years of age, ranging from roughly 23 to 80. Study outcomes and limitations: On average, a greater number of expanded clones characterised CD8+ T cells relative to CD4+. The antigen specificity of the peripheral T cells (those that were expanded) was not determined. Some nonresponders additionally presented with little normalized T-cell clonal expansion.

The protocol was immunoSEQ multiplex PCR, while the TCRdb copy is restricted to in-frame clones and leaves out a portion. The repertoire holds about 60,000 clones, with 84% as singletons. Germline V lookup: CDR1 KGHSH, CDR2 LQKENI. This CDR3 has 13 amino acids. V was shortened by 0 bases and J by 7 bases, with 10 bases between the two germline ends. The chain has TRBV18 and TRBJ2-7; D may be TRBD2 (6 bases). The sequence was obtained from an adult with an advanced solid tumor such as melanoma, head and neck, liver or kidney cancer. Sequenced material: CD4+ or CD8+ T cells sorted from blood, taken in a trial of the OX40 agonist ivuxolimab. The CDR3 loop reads CASSPPSGPEQYF. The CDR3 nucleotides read TGTGCCAGCTCACCACCTAGCGGACCAGAGCAGTACTTC.